Listed below are T cell receptor beta chains from one sample, sequenced in a study of CD8+ T cells in alopecia areata. Repertoires were generated with immunoSEQ multiplex PCR, while TCRdb's copy carries only in-frame clones and drops some. The table has 200,000 to 250,000 clones, 35% to 40% seen once. The sequencing used CD4+ T cells sorted from blood, collected at approximately week 34, from a patient treated with tofacitinib. These receptors all come from a human donor with alopecia areata. The CDR3 runs from the conserved cysteine through the conserved F or W. D genes are given only for firm matches. Rows give clone size only sometimes, using once, few, many, or a class for an expanded clone.

d_gene: -; j_gene: TRBJ2-6; abundance: -; v_gene: TRBV19; CDR3aa: CASSMKPGSGANVLTF; CDR3nt: TGTGCCAGTAGTATGAAACCTGGCTCTGGGGCCAACGTCCTGACTTTC
d_gene: -; j_gene: TRBJ1-2; abundance: few; v_gene: TRBV30; CDR3aa: CAWRGQTGSYGYTF; CDR3nt: TGTGCCTGGAGAGGCCAAACAGGGTCCTATGGCTACACCTTC
d_gene: -; j_gene: TRBJ2-3; abundance: few; v_gene: TRBV6-4; CDR3aa: CASSDYTDTQYF; CDR3nt: TGTGCCAGCAGTGATTACACAGATACGCAGTATTTT
d_gene: -; j_gene: TRBJ2-7; abundance: few; v_gene: TRBV5-1; CDR3aa: CASSLAPGRIYEQYF; CDR3nt: TGCGCCAGCAGCTTGGCCCCGGGGCGTATTTACGAGCAGTACTTC
d_gene: -; j_gene: TRBJ2-4; abundance: -; v_gene: TRBV29-1; CDR3aa: CSVEGGRGAKNIQYF; CDR3nt: TGCAGCGTTGAAGGAGGTAGAGGGGCCAAAAACATTCAGTACTTC
d_gene: TRBD1; j_gene: TRBJ1-1; abundance: -; v_gene: TRBV30; CDR3aa: CAWSLGQGITEAFF; CDR3nt: TGTGCCTGGAGCCTAGGACAGGGGATCACTGAAGCTTTCTTT
d_gene: TRBD1; j_gene: TRBJ1-1; abundance: -; v_gene: TRBV27; CDR3aa: CATLRKWRTGAGDTEAFF; CDR3nt: TGTGCCACCCTTAGAAAGTGGCGGACAGGGGCCGGCGACACTGAAGCTTTCTTT
d_gene: -; j_gene: TRBJ1-5; abundance: -; v_gene: TRBV29-1; CDR3aa: CSVRDGESQPQHF; CDR3nt: TGCAGCGTGCGGGATGGGGAAAGTCAGCCCCAGCATTTT
d_gene: TRBD1; j_gene: TRBJ2-7; abundance: few; v_gene: TRBV5-1; CDR3aa: CASSLDRQGHEQYF; CDR3nt: TGCGCCAGCAGCTTGGACAGACAGGGTCACGAGCAGTACTTC
d_gene: -; j_gene: TRBJ1-2; abundance: -; v_gene: TRBV16; CDR3aa: CASSLATGNYGYTF; CDR3nt: TGTGCCAGCAGCCTCGCAACAGGGAACTATGGCTACACCTTC
d_gene: -; j_gene: TRBJ1-1; abundance: few; v_gene: TRBV7-6; CDR3aa: CASSLVVEAGTEAFF; CDR3nt: TGTGCCAGCAGCTTAGTTGTGGAAGCGGGCACTGAAGCTTTCTTT
d_gene: -; j_gene: TRBJ1-1; abundance: -; v_gene: TRBV6-1; CDR3aa: CASSEGSAFF; CDR3nt: TGTGCCAGCAGTGAAGGGTCGGCTTTCTTT
d_gene: -; j_gene: TRBJ2-1; abundance: -; v_gene: TRBV30; CDR3aa: CAWRRGSSYNEQFF; CDR3nt: TGTGCCTGGAGGAGGGGGAGCTCCTACAATGAGCAGTTCTTC
d_gene: TRBD2; j_gene: TRBJ2-3; abundance: -; v_gene: TRBV5-1; CDR3aa: CASTFAGGKDTQYF; CDR3nt: TGCGCCAGCACCTTCGCGGGAGGGAAAGATACGCAGTATTTT
d_gene: -; j_gene: TRBJ2-7; abundance: -; v_gene: TRBV5-4; CDR3aa: CASSLGAPNTYEQYF; CDR3nt: TGTGCCAGCAGCTTGGGAGCACCCAACACCTACGAGCAGTACTTC
d_gene: TRBD2; j_gene: TRBJ2-7; abundance: many; v_gene: TRBV7-2; CDR3aa: CASSHPGLGLDEQYF; CDR3nt: TGTGCCAGCAGCCACCCGGGACTAGGACTAGACGAGCAGTACTTC
d_gene: -; j_gene: TRBJ1-2; abundance: few; v_gene: TRBV6-5; CDR3aa: CASSALAGQYYGYTF; CDR3nt: TGTGCCAGCAGTGCTCTAGCGGGGCAGTACTATGGCTACACCTTC
d_gene: TRBD1; j_gene: TRBJ1-1; abundance: -; v_gene: TRBV9; CDR3aa: CASSVNGVGQGAFF; CDR3nt: TGTGCCAGCAGCGTCAACGGGGTGGGACAGGGAGCTTTCTTT
d_gene: -; j_gene: TRBJ1-5; abundance: -; v_gene: TRBV2; CDR3aa: CASSESQPQHF; CDR3nt: TGTGCCAGCAGTGAATCTCAGCCCCAGCATTTT
d_gene: TRBD1; j_gene: TRBJ1-2; abundance: -; v_gene: TRBV29-1; CDR3aa: CSVIDRVLGYGYTF; CDR3nt: TGCAGCGTGATTGACAGGGTCCTAGGCTATGGCTACACCTTC
d_gene: -; j_gene: TRBJ1-1; abundance: -; v_gene: TRBV27; CDR3aa: CASSGFMNTEAFF; CDR3nt: TGTGCCAGTTCAGGGTTCATGAACACTGAAGCTTTCTTT
d_gene: -; j_gene: TRBJ2-3; abundance: -; v_gene: TRBV7-3; CDR3aa: CASSPLGGFTDTQYF; CDR3nt: TGTGCCAGCAGCCCTCTAGGGGGATTCACAGATACGCAGTATTTT
d_gene: TRBD1; j_gene: TRBJ2-3; abundance: few; v_gene: TRBV5-1; CDR3aa: CASSLATGGNTDTQYF; CDR3nt: TGCGCCAGCAGCTTGGCGACAGGGGGGAACACAGATACGCAGTATTTT
d_gene: -; j_gene: TRBJ2-5; abundance: many; v_gene: TRBV9; CDR3aa: CASSAGWAETQYF; CDR3nt: TGTGCCAGCAGTGCCGGTTGGGCGGAGACCCAGTACTTC
d_gene: -; j_gene: TRBJ1-1; abundance: few; v_gene: TRBV7-9; CDR3aa: CASSLAQGRDTEAFF; CDR3nt: TGTGCCAGCAGCTTAGCGCAGGGGAGGGACACTGAAGCTTTCTTT
d_gene: -; j_gene: TRBJ1-4; abundance: few; v_gene: TRBV29-1; CDR3aa: CSVRNRATNEKLFF; CDR3nt: TGCAGCGTTAGGAACAGGGCAACTAATGAAAAACTGTTTTTT
d_gene: TRBD1; j_gene: TRBJ2-3; abundance: few; v_gene: TRBV7-9; CDR3aa: CASSWTGATDTQYF; CDR3nt: TGTGCCAGCAGCTGGACAGGGGCCACAGATACGCAGTATTTT
d_gene: -; j_gene: TRBJ2-3; abundance: -; v_gene: TRBV5-1; CDR3aa: CASSLSGTDTQYF; CDR3nt: TGCGCCAGCAGCTTGAGCGGGACAGATACGCAGTATTTT
d_gene: -; j_gene: TRBJ2-6; abundance: few; v_gene: TRBV6-5; CDR3aa: CASSEFSGANVLTF; CDR3nt: TGTGCCAGCAGTGAATTCTCTGGGGCCAACGTCCTGACTTTC
d_gene: -; j_gene: TRBJ2-3; abundance: -; v_gene: TRBV29-1; CDR3aa: CSVETDTQYF; CDR3nt: TGCAGCGTTGAAACAGATACGCAGTATTTT
d_gene: -; j_gene: TRBJ2-7; abundance: -; v_gene: TRBV5-4; CDR3aa: CASRLEQSIGEQYF; CDR3nt: TGTGCCAGCAGGCTTGAGCAAAGCATCGGCGAGCAGTACTTC
d_gene: -; j_gene: TRBJ2-6; abundance: -; v_gene: TRBV9; CDR3aa: CASTRDSGANVLTF; CDR3nt: TGTGCCAGCACGCGGGACTCTGGGGCCAACGTCCTGACTTTC
d_gene: -; j_gene: TRBJ2-3; abundance: -; v_gene: TRBV4-1; CDR3aa: CASGAGFTDTQYF; CDR3nt: TGCGCCAGCGGGGCAGGCTTCACAGATACGCAGTATTTT
d_gene: -; j_gene: TRBJ1-2; abundance: -; v_gene: TRBV15; CDR3aa: CATSRNQGSNYGYTF; CDR3nt: TGTGCCACCAGCAGAAACCAGGGTTCTAACTATGGCTACACCTTC
d_gene: TRBD2; j_gene: TRBJ2-3; abundance: few; v_gene: TRBV5-1; CDR3aa: CASSLPLAGSTDTQYF; CDR3nt: TGCGCCAGCAGCTTGCCCCTAGCGGGAAGCACAGATACGCAGTATTTT
d_gene: -; j_gene: TRBJ1-2; abundance: -; v_gene: TRBV4-2; CDR3aa: CASSPQALYGYTF; CDR3nt: TGTGCCAGCAGCCCACAGGCGCTGTATGGCTACACCTTC
d_gene: -; j_gene: TRBJ1-5; abundance: few; v_gene: TRBV19; CDR3aa: CASSTLVRGGNQPQHF; CDR3nt: TGTGCCAGTAGTACACTCGTCAGGGGAGGCAATCAGCCCCAGCATTTT
d_gene: -; j_gene: TRBJ2-1; abundance: -; v_gene: TRBV11-2; CDR3aa: CASSLYVEIHPNNEQFF; CDR3nt: TGTGCCAGCAGCTTATATGTCGAGATCCACCCAAACAATGAGCAGTTCTTC
d_gene: -; j_gene: TRBJ2-3; abundance: once; v_gene: TRBV6-6; CDR3aa: CASSQVSDTQYF; CDR3nt: TGTGCCAGCAGTCAGGTGTCAGATACGCAGTATTTT
d_gene: -; j_gene: TRBJ2-7; abundance: -; v_gene: TRBV5-8; CDR3aa: CASSTWTGTYEQYF; CDR3nt: TGTGCCAGCAGCACGTGGACGGGAACCTACGAGCAGTACTTC
d_gene: -; j_gene: TRBJ1-2; abundance: few; v_gene: TRBV7-2; CDR3aa: CASSLRRMDYGYTF; CDR3nt: TGTGCCAGCAGCTTAAGGCGGATGGACTATGGCTACACCTTC
d_gene: -; j_gene: TRBJ2-7; abundance: -; v_gene: TRBV7-2; CDR3aa: CASSLFSYEQYF; CDR3nt: TGTGCCAGCAGCTTATTCAGCTACGAGCAGTACTTC
d_gene: -; j_gene: TRBJ1-1; abundance: -; v_gene: TRBV7-8; CDR3aa: CASAGFSFTEAFF; CDR3nt: TGTGCCAGCGCAGGGTTTAGTTTCACTGAAGCTTTCTTT
d_gene: -; j_gene: TRBJ1-2; abundance: -; v_gene: TRBV9; CDR3aa: CASSVRDGAFGYTF; CDR3nt: TGTGCCAGCAGCGTAAGGGACGGCGCATTTGGCTACACCTTC
d_gene: TRBD1; j_gene: TRBJ2-7; abundance: -; v_gene: TRBV27; CDR3aa: CASSFGLGQTYEQYF; CDR3nt: TGTGCCAGCAGTTTCGGCCTGGGACAGACCTACGAGCAGTACTTC
d_gene: -; j_gene: TRBJ1-2; abundance: -; v_gene: TRBV30; CDR3aa: CAWSVQGYGYTF; CDR3nt: TGTGCCTGGAGTGTCCAGGGCTATGGCTACACCTTC
d_gene: TRBD1; j_gene: TRBJ2-4; abundance: many; v_gene: TRBV5-1; CDR3aa: CASSGTGQGNAKNIQYF; CDR3nt: TGCGCCAGCAGCGGGACGGGACAGGGGAATGCCAAAAACATTCAGTACTTC
d_gene: TRBD1; j_gene: TRBJ2-2; abundance: -; v_gene: TRBV11-2; CDR3aa: CASRPGTGITGELFF; CDR3nt: TGTGCCAGCAGACCCGGGACAGGGATCACCGGGGAGCTGTTTTTT
d_gene: TRBD1; j_gene: TRBJ1-1; abundance: few; v_gene: TRBV29-1; CDR3aa: CSVEGTGSTEAFF; CDR3nt: TGCAGCGTTGAGGGGACAGGTAGCACTGAAGCTTTCTTT
d_gene: -; j_gene: TRBJ1-5; abundance: -; v_gene: TRBV15; CDR3aa: CATSYRNQPQHF; CDR3nt: TGTGCCACCAGCTATCGAAATCAGCCCCAGCATTTT
d_gene: -; j_gene: TRBJ1-1; abundance: few; v_gene: TRBV28; CDR3aa: CASSLTGTGGTEAFF; CDR3nt: TGTGCCAGCAGCTTAACCGGGACTGGAGGGACTGAAGCTTTCTTT
d_gene: -; j_gene: TRBJ2-3; abundance: -; v_gene: TRBV7-9; CDR3aa: CASSESGVTADTQYF; CDR3nt: TGTGCCAGCAGCGAGAGCGGAGTCACGGCAGATACGCAGTATTTT
d_gene: -; j_gene: TRBJ2-7; abundance: few; v_gene: TRBV5-6; CDR3aa: CASSSKDSSYEQYF; CDR3nt: TGTGCCAGCAGCTCGAAAGACAGCTCCTACGAGCAGTACTTC
d_gene: -; j_gene: TRBJ1-5; abundance: -; v_gene: TRBV5-1; CDR3aa: CASSPQGSSNQPQHF; CDR3nt: TGCGCCAGCAGCCCCCAGGGGAGTAGCAATCAGCCCCAGCATTTT
d_gene: -; j_gene: TRBJ2-6; abundance: -; v_gene: TRBV5-1; CDR3aa: CASSLAGLRSSGANVPTF; CDR3nt: TGCGCCAGCAGCTTGGCAGGGCTAAGGAGCTCTGGGGCCAACGTCCCGACTTTC